Listed below are T cell receptor beta chains from one sample, sequenced in a study of CD8+CD57+ T cells in acquired aplastic anemia. One entry per CDR3 protein results from TCRdb running MiXCR on the reads. The sample includes hundreds of thousands of distinct CDR3 sequences, 60% to 80% of them seen just once. Sequenced sample: sorted CD4+, CD8+, or CD8+CD57+ T cells (not recorded which) from PBMCs. The receptors shown here come from a human donor in good health, serving as a control. CDR3s include the opening cysteine and the closing phenylalanine or tryptophan. D genes are given only for firm matches. Not all rows give a size; the values are once, few, many and, for expanded clones, a class.

size: NA; J: TRBJ1-2; D: NA; V: TRBV19; CDR3: CATGSGGGADTF; DNA: TGTGCCACCGGGAGCGGGGGGGGGGCCGACACGTTC
size: many; J: TRBJ2-1; D: TRBD2; V: TRBV5-8; CDR3: CASSLASSGGLSSYNEQFF; DNA: TGTGCCAGCAGCTTGGCCTCTAGCGGGGGGCTGAGCTCCTACAATGAGCAGTTCTTC
size: NA; J: TRBJ2-5; D: NA; V: TRBV7-3; CDR3: CASSLARTAEETQYF; DNA: TGCGCCAGCAGCTTGGCTCGTACCGCCGAGGAGACCCAGTACTTC
size: NA; J: TRBJ1-2; D: NA; V: TRBV2; CDR3: CASSSTRTSEGYTF; DNA: TGTGCCAGCAGTTCCACCAGGACATCCGAGGGCTACACCTTC
size: NA; J: TRBJ2-2; D: NA; V: TRBV9; CDR3: CASSATRGGGPGELFF; DNA: TGTGCCAGCAGCGCGACCAGGGGGGGGGGACCCGGGGAGCTGTTTTTT
size: many; J: TRBJ2-5; D: TRBD2; V: TRBV19; CDR3: CASSKHRLAGGQETQYF; DNA: TGTGCCAGTAGCAAACATAGACTAGCGGGGGGCCAAGAGACCCAGTACTTC
size: NA; J: TRBJ2-1; D: TRBD2; V: TRBV7-9; CDR3: CASSSGGGREQFF; DNA: TGTGCCAGCAGCTCGGGAGGGGGAAGAGAGCAGTTCTTC
size: many; J: TRBJ1-4; D: TRBD1; V: TRBV5-1; CDR3: CASSLARGVGEKLFF; DNA: TGCGCCAGCAGCTTGGCCAGGGGGGTGGGTGAAAAACTGTTTTTT
size: NA; J: TRBJ1-1; D: NA; V: TRBV12-3/TRBV12-4; CDR3: CASTQADNTEAFF; DNA: TGTGCCAGCACACAGGCAGACAACACTGAAGCTTTCTTT
size: NA; J: TRBJ1-6; D: NA; V: TRBV2; CDR3: CASKGEGSPLHF; DNA: TGTGCCAGCAAGGGGGAGGGGTCACCCCTCCACTTT
size: NA; J: TRBJ1-5; D: TRBD1; V: TRBV20-1; CDR3: CSARTGQVEPQHF; DNA: TGCAGTGCAAGGACAGGGCAGGTTGAGCCCCAGCATTTT
size: NA; J: TRBJ1-6; D: NA; V: TRBV6-5; CDR3: CASRQGRSPLHF; DNA: TGTGCCAGCAGGCAGGGTCGGTCACCCCTCCACTTT
size: NA; J: TRBJ1-2; D: NA; V: TRBV7-2; CDR3: CASSLTEYTYTF; DNA: TGTGCCAGCAGCTTAACAGAATACACTTACACCTTC
size: NA; J: TRBJ1-5; D: NA; V: TRBV10-3; CDR3: CAISTGGDQPQHF; DNA: TGTGCCATCAGCACCGGAGGGGACCAGCCCCAGCATTTT
size: NA; J: TRBJ1-4; D: NA; V: TRBV20-1; CDR3: CSARGLTNEKLFF; DNA: TGCAGTGCTAGGGGACTAACTAATGAAAAACTGTTTTTT
size: NA; J: TRBJ2-7; D: NA; V: TRBV20-1; CDR3: CSARMVSRGYEQYF; DNA: TGCAGTGCTAGAATGGTTAGTCGGGGATACGAGCAGTACTTC
size: NA; J: TRBJ1-2; D: TRBD1; V: TRBV10-3; CDR3: CGISAYSQGSSGYTF; DNA: TGCGGTATCAGTGCATATTCACAGGGGAGCTCTGGCTACACCTTC
size: NA; J: TRBJ1-2; D: TRBD1; V: TRBV29-1; CDR3: CSVGDRGQGGYTF; DNA: TGCAGCGTTGGGGACAGGGGGCAGGGTGGCTACACCTTC
size: once; J: TRBJ2-5; D: NA; V: TRBV7-3; CDR3: CTSSRNRQGTQYF; DNA: TGTACCAGCAGCCGGAACAGGCAAGGGACCCAGTACTTC
size: NA; J: TRBJ2-1; D: TRBD1; V: TRBV7-2; CDR3: CASSFPQYPPHRGRNEQFF; DNA: TGTGCCAGCAGCTTCCCTCAATACCCCCCCCACAGGGGCCGCAATGAGCAGTTCTTC
size: NA; J: TRBJ2-2; D: NA; V: TRBV7-2; CDR3: CAISVRGFDTGELFF; DNA: TGTGCCATCAGCGTGAGGGGTTTCGACACCGGGGAGCTGTTTTTT
size: NA; J: TRBJ2-5; D: NA; V: TRBV20-1; CDR3: CSARPRGRDQETQYF; DNA: TGCAGTGCTAGACCCCGGGGGCGCGACCAAGAGACCCAGTACTTC
size: NA; J: TRBJ2-5; D: NA; V: TRBV10-3; CDR3: CASSEGGARTGTQYF; DNA: TGTGCCAGCAGCGAGGGGGGGGCGCGTACAGGTACGCAGTACTTT
size: NA; J: TRBJ2-3; D: TRBD2; V: TRBV10-3; CDR3: CAISSGGKIDTQYF; DNA: TGTGCCATCAGTAGCGGGGGGAAGATAGATACGCAGTATTTT
size: NA; J: TRBJ2-7; D: TRBD2; V: TRBV7-2; CDR3: CASSLGPSGYEQYF; DNA: TGTGCCAGCAGCTTAGGTCCTAGCGGGTACGAGCAGTACTTC
size: many; J: TRBJ1-2; D: NA; V: TRBV6-2/TRBV6-3; CDR3: CASSPGGRTSYGYTF; DNA: TGTGCCAGCAGTCCTGGGGGGAGAACTTCCTATGGCTACACCTTC
size: few; J: TRBJ1-2; D: NA; V: TRBV19; CDR3: CASRAWAGTYGYTF; DNA: TGTGCCAGTCGTGCGTGGGCAGGGACGTATGGCTACACCTTC
size: NA; J: TRBJ1-3; D: NA; V: TRBV20-1; CDR3: CSAPRVGSSGNTIYF; DNA: TGCAGTGCGCCTCGGGTGGGGTCCTCTGGAAACACCATATATTTT
size: NA; J: TRBJ2-7; D: NA; V: TRBV7-3; CDR3: CASSLKPNAAYEQQYF; DNA: TGTGCCAGCAGCTTAAAACCTAACGCAGCCTACGAGCAGCAGTACTTC